This TCR beta chain was sequenced during a study of regulatory T cells in long-lasting Graves disease. Overall study results and limits: The study found TRBV28, TRBJ1-2 and TRBJ2-5 favored in persistent disease.

This clonotype has ten or more counts. The antigen is undetermined. The CDR3 is 14 amino acids. V gave up 4 bases and J gave up 1 base, with 10 bases separating them. Germline CDR1 reads SNHLY; CDR2 reads FYNNEI. TCR beta libraries were built with iRepertoire HTBI primers and Arm-PCR of CDR3 regions. TCRdb re-called the multiplex PCR reads with MiXCR, one entry per CDR3 protein. In the table there are about 430,000 distinct CDR3 sequences, around 20% of which are singletons. Time point described: persistent/refractory GD, antithyroid drugs over 5 years with positive TRAb. The TCR library was made from RNA that had been extracted from PBMCs in TRIzol.

This TCR was recovered from a female donor with Graves disease. Sample: peripheral blood mononuclear cells (PBMCs), taken when the disease was refractory, from a patient treated with antithyroid drugs. The genes are TRBV2 and TRBJ2-5; D gene ambiguous. CDR3 in amino acids: CASSGLGPQETQYF. In nucleotides, the CDR3 is TGTGCCAGCAGTGGACTGGGCCCCCAAGAGACCCAGTACTTC.